What follows are 32 T cell receptor beta chains derived from one specimen sequenced in a study of T cells in Graves' hyperthyroidism and ophthalmopathy. RNA transcripts gave rise to amplified TCR beta CDR3 regions. The primer set for the first-round RT-PCR of the TCR CDR3 was HTBI. TCRdb used MiXCR to reprocess the multiplex PCR reads, holding one entry per CDR3 protein. The sample lists around 610,000 distinct CDR3 sequences, 14% to 15% seen once, with around 4.1% in the top ten. Input material: blood. The source is a woman in her forties with Graves' ophthalmopathy.

Ten or more counts support this clonotype. The rearrangement joins TRBV18 to TRBJ2-5, with 7 bases that match TRBD2. Unmatched junction bases numbered 5, after V lost 2 bases and J lost 5 bases. CDR1 is KGHSH and CDR2 is LQKENI in the germline V gene. The CDR3 contains 14 residues. DNA for the CDR3: TGTGCCAGCTCACCAGCGGGAGTTGGGGAGACCCAGTACTTC. It yields the protein CASSPAGVGETQYF.

This clonotype was picked up many times. The chain combines TRBV5-1 with TRBJ2-3; D remains ambiguous. Germline V gene lookup returns CDR1 SGHRS and CDR2 YFSETQ. There are 15 residues in the CDR3. V shed 4 bases and J shed 6 bases, with 18 bases lying between them. CDR3 DNA sequence: TGCGCCAGCAGCCTATCTAGGGTGGGGATGGATACGCAGTATTTT. Translating gives CASSLSRVGMDTQYF.

This clonotype came up many times. The chain uses TRBV5-1 and TRBJ2-2; D might be TRBD1 (6 bases). Germline V CDR1 and CDR2: SGHRS, YFSETQ. The CDR3 length is 14 residues. The V gene lost 3 bases and the J gene lost 4 bases, with 10 bases spanning the gap. The DNA of the CDR3 is TGCGCCAGCAGCTCTACAGGGTCCACCGGGGAGCTGTTTTTT. This codes for CASSSTGSTGELFF.

The rearrangement uses TRBV25-1 and TRBJ1-2; D is uncertain. The V end was cut by 2 bases, the J end by 3 bases, with 7 bases between. The CDR3 contains 13 residues. Germline V lookup: CDR1 MGHDK, CDR2 SYGVNS. This CDR3 reads CASSEQDHYGYTF. The CDR3 DNA follows: TGTGCCAGCAGTGAACAGGATCACTATGGCTACACCTTC.

There are many counts of this clonotype. The chain has TRBV6-1 and TRBJ1-2; no clear D. From germline, CDR1 is MNHNS and CDR2 SASEGT. Trimming shortened V by 8 bases and J by 6 bases, and 13 bases separated the two germline ends. The CDR3 runs 12 residues. CDR3 region: CASSNLGNGYTF. The DNA of the CDR3 is TGTGCCAGCTCAAATTTGGGTAATGGCTACACCTTC.

This clonotype was detected ten times or more. This chain uses TRBV12-3 or TRBV12-4 with TRBJ2-5, with a tentative D call TRBD2 (6 bases). Trimming took 6 bases from V and 0 from J, leaving 17 bases between them. This CDR3 has 16 amino acids. In nucleotides, the CDR3 is TGTGCCAGCAGCCGGCCTCCCCGCGGGGACCAAGAGACCCAGTACTTC. Its protein is CASSRPPRGDQETQYF.

This clonotype was counted at least ten times. This chain links TRBV6-2 or TRBV6-3 with TRBJ1-2; 7 bases are shared with TRBD1. V lost 0 bases to trimming and J lost 4 bases; unmatched junction nucleotides: 8. The CDR3 has 16 residues. Germline lookup yields CDR1 MNHEY and CDR2 SVGEGT. Written as DNA, the CDR3 is TGTGCCAGCAGTTACTCGTCGGTCGGGACAGTCTATGGCTACACCTTC. This codes for CASSYSSVGTVYGYTF.

This chain joins TRBV7-2 and TRBJ1-3; no reliable D call. The CDR3 spans 12 residues. Germline V gene lookup returns CDR1 SGHTA and CDR2 FQGNSA. Trimming stripped 4 bases from V and 6 bases from J, with 7 bases between. The CDR3 sequence is CASSSVLNTIYF. As DNA, the CDR3 is TGTGCCAGCAGCTCAGTATTAAACACCATATATTTT.

At least ten counts were recorded for this clonotype. This chain joins TRBV12-3 or TRBV12-4 and TRBJ2-2; 7 bases align to TRBD2. This CDR3 has 13 amino acids. Trimming removed 5 bases from V and 6 bases from J; junction bases left unmatched: 3. CDR3 loop: CASSLSGSGELFF. In nucleotides, the CDR3 is TGTGCCAGCAGTCTTAGCGGGTCCGGGGAGCTGTTTTTT.

This clonotype was picked up many times. The chain carries TRBV29-1 and TRBJ2-7; D possibly corresponds to TRBD2 (6 bases). CDR1 and CDR2 from the germline V gene are SQVTM and ANQGSEA. The CDR3 loop spans 15 amino acids. Trimming stripped 0 bases from V and 0 bases from J, with 12 bases between. The CDR3 region is CSVEEVSGSSYEQYF. For the CDR3, the DNA is TGCAGCGTTGAAGAGGTTAGCGGAAGCTCCTACGAGCAGTACTTC.

There are many counts of this clonotype. The chain links TRBV11-2 to TRBJ1-3; unclear D gene. With 0 bases removed from V and 2 bases from J, the gap between germline ends came to 14 bases. From germline, CDR1 is SGHAT and CDR2 FQNNGV. This CDR3 comprises 17 residues. CDR3 coding DNA: TGTGCCAGCAGCTTAGATTTCGGCGGATGGGCTGGAAACACCATATATTTT. Its protein is CASSLDFGGWAGNTIYF.

This clonotype was seen at least ten times. The chain joins TRBV29-1 to TRBJ1-2; D unresolved. The length of the CDR3 is 11 residues. V lost 3 bases to trimming and J lost 5 bases, with 7 bases between them. Germline V gene lookup returns CDR1 SQVTM and CDR2 ANQGSEA. The CDR3: CSVEDPYGYTF. The DNA of the CDR3 is TGCAGCGTTGAGGACCCTTATGGCTACACCTTC.

Ten or more counts support this clonotype. The DNA for the CDR3 is TGTGCCAGCAGTTACTCCGGGACACACGATGTTCAGTACTTC. Its translation is CASSYSGTHDVQYF. The rearrangement joins TRBV6-5 to TRBJ2-4; tentatively, D is TRBD1 (6 bases). The ends were cut back, 0 bases at V and 11 bases at J, with 14 bases in the middle. This CDR3 is 14 amino acids long. CDR1 and CDR2 (germline): MNHEY, SVGAGI.

J is TRBJ1-2 and V is TRBV28; 9 bases align to TRBD1. Germline-derived CDR1 and CDR2 are MDHEN and SYDVKM. V was clipped by 4 bases and J by 6 bases; unmatched bases: 6. The CDR3 is made up of 14 amino acids. CDR3 sequence: CASSSGTGKDGYTF. The CDR3 coding sequence is TGTGCCAGCAGTTCCGGGACAGGGAAGGATGGCTACACCTTC.

The CDR3 protein is CASSESGTGAPQHF. DNA for the CDR3: TGCGCCAGCAGTGAGTCCGGGACAGGGGCCCCCCAGCATTTT. The rearrangement uses TRBV10-1 and TRBJ1-5, with TRBD1 matching 10 bases. The CDR3 runs 14 residues. V lost 0 bases and J lost 10; bases outside the gene matches: 3. Germline V gene lookup returns CDR1 WNHNN and CDR2 SYGVQD (reference sequence).

At least ten counts were recorded for this clonotype. This chain links TRBV7-8 with TRBJ1-1, with a possible D match to TRBD1 (5 bases). The CDR3 has 15 residues. CDR1 is SGHVS, CDR2 FQNEAQ, per germline. The V gene lost 1 base and the J gene lost 4 bases, with 13 bases spanning the gap. The CDR3 DNA reads as TGTGCCAGCAGCTTAGAGGGCAGGGAAGGCACTGAAGCTTTCTTT. This encodes CASSLEGREGTEAFF.

This clonotype was counted ten times or more. V usage is TRBV29-1 and J usage is TRBJ2-5; D is unclear. Germline V gene data show CDR1 as SQVTM and CDR2 as ANQGSEA. The V end was cut by 6 bases, the J end by 6 bases, with 14 bases between. The CDR3 extends over 12 amino acids. The CDR3 nucleotides read TGCAGCGTGGGCTATTTGGGGAAGACCCAGTACTTC. This codes for CSVGYLGKTQYF.

This clonotype was counted at least ten times. The V call is TRBV20-1, the J call TRBJ1-1, with D unclear. The V end lost 3 bases, the J end lost 0 bases, and 8 bases lay between the germline ends. Germline V gene data show CDR1 as DFQATT and CDR2 as SNEGSKA (reference sequence). The CDR3 is made up of 13 amino acids. The CDR3 protein is CSASPVLNTEAFF. The CDR3 region has the DNA TGCAGTGCTAGCCCCGTACTGAACACTGAAGCTTTCTTT.

This chain uses TRBV9 with TRBJ1-3, with unresolved D. The CDR3 has 13 residues. The germline V gene has CDR1 SGDLS and CDR2 YYNGEE. Trimming removed 1 base from V and 3 bases from J, with 5 bases in between. For the CDR3, the DNA is TGTGCCAGCAGCGTATTGCTTGGAAACACCATATATTTT. Translation gives CASSVLLGNTIYF.

Many counts were recorded for this clonotype. V gene TRBV30 combines with J gene TRBJ1-1; D is uncertain. Germline V gene data show CDR1 as GTSNPN and CDR2 as SVGIG (reference sequence). Deletions cut 0 bases from V and 1 base from J, with 9 bases between. CDR3 length: 14 residues. The CDR3 protein is CAWSVPTENTEAFF. The DNA of the CDR3 is TGTGCCTGGAGTGTACCCACGGAGAACACTGAAGCTTTCTTT.

This clonotype was detected many times. The chain couples TRBV6-1 to TRBJ2-5, with D maybe TRBD2 (6 bases). CDR1 is MNHNS and CDR2 is SASEGT in the germline V gene. Trimming cost V 7 bases and J 4 bases, with 13 bases left between them. The length of the CDR3 is 13 residues. The CDR3 spells CASKYSGLETQYF. In nucleotides, the CDR3 is TGTGCCAGCAAATATAGCGGACTAGAGACCCAGTACTTC.

This clonotype appeared a few times. This chain connects TRBV6-1 to TRBJ2-2; 8 bases agree with TRBD2. CDR3 length equals 16 residues. The germline CDR1 and CDR2 sequences are MNHNS and SASEGT. The ends lost 5 bases at V and 2 bases at J; junction bases unmatched: 7. The CDR3 nucleotides are TGTGCCAGCAGTACCTTCGGGGGGGTTAACACCGGGGAGCTGTTTTTT. It yields the protein CASSTFGGVNTGELFF.

Many counts were recorded for this clonotype. The rearrangement uses TRBV25-1 and TRBJ1-5; D is unresolved. V lost 7 bases to trimming and J lost 4 bases, with 23 bases between them. The CDR3 is 17 residues long. CDR1 is MGHDK and CDR2 is SYGVNS in the germline V gene. The CDR3: CASIRHTPPGPNQPQHF. The CDR3, as DNA: TGTGCCAGCATTAGGCATACGCCCCCTGGCCCTAATCAGCCCCAGCATTTT.

The table lists this clonotype with a few counts. The V call is TRBV14, the J call TRBJ1-6; D uncertain. V lost 1 base, J lost 7 bases, and 11 bases lay in between. The CDR3 contains 15 residues. Germline V lookup: CDR1 SGHDN, CDR2 FVKESK. This chain's CDR3 is CASSQVSGYNSPLHF. The CDR3 region has the DNA TGTGCCAGCAGCCAAGTCTCGGGCTACAATTCACCCCTCCACTTT. Combining the CDR3 with reference TRBV14 and TRBJ1-6 gives the whole variable domain EAGVTQFPSHSVIEKGQTVTLRCDPISGHDNLYWYRRVMGKEIKFLLHFVKESKQDESGMPNNRFLAERTGGTYSTLKVQPAELEDSGVYFCASSQVSGYNSPLHFGNGTRLTVT.

This clonotype was recorded a few times. A read error may produce the germline difference seen at one junction end. V usage is TRBV7-2 and J usage is TRBJ2-2; weak D call: TRBD2 (6 bases). Per germline, CDR1 SGHTA and CDR2 FQGNSA. The CDR3 spans 16 residues. CDR3 DNA sequence: TGTGCCAGCAGCTTAGCGGGAGGAGCTATCACCGGGGGGCTGTTTTTT. This gives the protein CASSLAGGAITGGLFF.

V is TRBV7-3 and J is TRBJ2-2, with TRBD2 as a possible D gene (5 bases). CDR1 is SGHTA and CDR2 is FQGTGA in the germline V gene. The CDR3 runs to 14 residues. V dropped 1 base and J dropped 8 bases, with 11 bases sitting between them. The CDR3 loop reads CASSLMGAEGELFF. In nucleotides, the CDR3 is TGTGCCAGCAGCTTAATGGGAGCGGAGGGGGAGCTGTTTTTT.

The sample holds many counts of this clonotype. This chain links TRBV6-5 with TRBJ1-1, with 8 bases that match TRBD1. The CDR3 length is 13 residues. The junction had 8 bases not matched to a gene; V was cut back by 4 bases and J by 10 bases. Germline CDR1 MNHEY, CDR2 SVGAGI. The DNA for the CDR3 is TGTGCCAGCAGTTTCGCCAGGGGGCATAGAGCTTTCTTT. Translation: CASSFARGHRAFF.

This clonotype was seen more than once but under ten times. The rearrangement links TRBV10-3 to TRBJ2-7; maybe TRBD1 (5 bases). CDR1 is ENHRY and CDR2 is SYGVKD in the germline V gene. This CDR3 is 15 amino acids long. The ends were cut back, 4 bases at V and 0 bases at J, with 13 bases in the middle. The CDR3 DNA reads TGTGCCATCAGTGGGTTGGGGCAGGGCTCCTACGAGCAGTACTTC. This sequence encodes CAISGLGQGSYEQYF.

The sample holds many counts of this clonotype. The chain uses TRBV6-2 or TRBV6-3 and TRBJ2-7, with 11 bases fitting TRBD2. V shed 1 base and J 4 bases; nucleotides not matched to a gene: 3. Germline V gene lookup returns CDR1 MNHEY and CDR2 SVGEGT. The CDR3 has 15 amino acids. Here the CDR3 reads CASSYFGTSGYEQYF. CDR3 DNA: TGTGCCAGCAGTTACTTCGGGACTAGCGGATACGAGCAGTACTTC.

The CDR3 region has the DNA TGTGCCAGCAGCCCGATTGGCCGTCCGCAGGTGCCCACCGGGGAGCTGTTTTTT. As protein: CASSPIGRPQVPTGELFF. This chain links TRBV28 with TRBJ2-2; D ambiguous. The CDR3 sequence is 18 residues long. From germline, CDR1 is MDHEN and CDR2 SYDVKM. The ends were cut back, 6 bases at V and 4 bases at J, with 24 bases in the middle.

The chain uses TRBV27 and TRBJ2-7; 7 bases are a match to TRBD2. J gave up 4 bases and V 5 bases, and 8 bases lay outside the gene matches. The CDR3 covers 14 residues. Germline CDR1 is MNHEY and CDR2 is SMNVEV (reference sequence). CDR3: CASSAGTTLYEQYF. The CDR3 DNA is TGTGCCAGCAGTGCCGGGACTACACTATACGAGCAGTACTTC.

This clonotype was observed many times. The V call is TRBV10-3, the J call TRBJ1-2; possible D gene TRBD1, 6 bases. The CDR3 runs to 13 residues. V shed 0 bases and J shed 8 bases, with 10 bases lying between them. Per the germline V gene, CDR1 is ENHRY and CDR2 is SYGVKD. The CDR3 sequence: CAISESAGDGYTF. DNA for the CDR3: TGTGCCATCAGTGAGTCTGCAGGGGACGGCTACACCTTC.